The 7 T cell receptor beta chains below all came from one sample that was sequenced in a study of regulatory T cells in long-lasting Graves disease. To make TCR beta libraries, researchers used iRepertoire HTBI primers and Arm-PCR of CDR3 regions. From the multiplex PCR reads, TCRdb called clonotypes with MiXCR, one entry per CDR3 protein. The sample consists of 400,000 to 500,000 distinct CDR3 sequences, approximately 16% of them appearing once. Time point here: newly diagnosed GD, antithyroid drugs for less than 3 months. With RNA extracted from PBMCs as input, the TCR library was made. The same data also went into a second study, on T cells in Graves' hyperthyroidism and ophthalmopathy.

The source was peripheral blood mononuclear cells (PBMCs), collected at new diagnosis, from a patient treated with antithyroid drugs. The source of these receptors is a woman aged 18-29 years with Graves disease.

This clonotype was recorded many times. The gene calls are TRBV12-3 or TRBV12-4 and TRBJ2-3; either TRBD1 or TRBD2 may supply D (6 bases each). CDR3 length: 15 amino acids. Trimming left V 6 bases short and J 3 bases short, with 16 bases between. DNA of the CDR3: TGTGCCAGCAGCGCTAGGGGGGACCCGACAGATACGCAGTATTTT. As protein: CASSARGDPTDTQYF.

The V call is TRBV25-1, the J call TRBJ2-7; D possibly uses TRBD1 or TRBD2 (5 bases each). The CDR3 spans 16 residues. The V and J ends lost 4 bases and 3 bases respectively, with 19 bases between them. The germline gives CDR1 MGHDK, CDR2 SYGVNS. CDR3 DNA sequence: TGTGCCAGCAGTGGAGCTGAAACGGGACGGATCTACGAGCAGTACTTC. Amino acid sequence: CASSGAETGRIYEQYF.

This clonotype showed up many times. The chain joins TRBV12-3 or TRBV12-4 to TRBJ2-2; 8 bases line up with TRBD1. CDR3 length equals 16 residues. V shed 3 bases and J 2 bases; nucleotides not matched to a gene: 5. The CDR3 protein is CASSFFGQGNTGELFF. The CDR3, as DNA: TGTGCCAGCAGTTTTTTTGGACAGGGTAACACCGGGGAGCTGTTTTTT.

Ten or more counts support this clonotype. J is TRBJ2-1 and V is TRBV27; 7 positions match TRBD2. The length of the CDR3 is 14 residues. Germline V gene data show CDR1 as MNHEY and CDR2 as SMNVEV (reference sequence). V lost 2 bases, J lost 7 bases, and 5 bases stayed unmatched. CDR3 region: CASSLGKAGNEQFF. The CDR3, as DNA: TGTGCCAGCAGTTTAGGAAAAGCGGGGAATGAGCAGTTCTTC.

This chain connects TRBV24-1 to TRBJ2-3; 11 bases align to TRBD2. The V gene's germline CDR1 is KGHDR and CDR2 SFDVKD. Unmatched junction bases numbered 12, after V lost 2 bases and J lost 6 bases. The CDR3 is made up of 18 amino acids. The CDR3 DNA sequence: TGTGCCACCAGTGATTCAGTGGGGGGGACTAGCGGCATGGATACGCAGTATTTT. As protein: CATSDSVGGTSGMDTQYF.

The V gene is TRBV7-3, the J gene TRBJ2-1, with 9 nucleotides matching TRBD2. Germline V CDR1 and CDR2: SGHTA, FQGTGA. The CDR3 consists of 15 residues. After removal of 6 bases from V and 4 bases from J, the junction contained 7 bases not matched to a gene. For the CDR3, the DNA is TGTGCCAGCAGTCTAGATGGACTAGCGTACAATGAGCAGTTCTTC. This sequence encodes CASSLDGLAYNEQFF.

This rearrangement joins TRBV30 to TRBJ2-7, with D perhaps matching TRBD1 (6 bases). Trimming stripped 4 bases from V and 2 bases from J, with 18 bases between. Germline lookup yields CDR1 GTSNPN and CDR2 SVGIG (reference sequence). The length of the CDR3 is 15 residues. The CDR3 loop reads CAWKKTGKVPYEQYF. In nucleotides, the CDR3 is TGTGCCTGGAAAAAAACAGGGAAGGTTCCCTACGAGCAGTACTTC.